This TCR beta chain is from a study of cytomegalovirus exposure and HLA in healthy donors. About the study: Within the Caucasian-associated ancestry cluster were roughly 81% of the 300 to 450 genotyped donors. General study results and limits: Serostatus for CMV was the only available immune exposure information. The study recorded about 150 TCR beta chains that were cytomegalovirus-associated.

The PCR employed 60 Vbeta primers together with 13 Jbeta primers. Produced via immunoSEQ multiplex PCR; TCRdb's table is partial and in-frame only. The sample records more than 85,000 clones, around three quarters being singletons. This CDR3 has 16 residues. After removal of 4 bases from V and 4 bases from J, the junction contained 8 bases not matched to a gene. The germline CDR1 and CDR2 sequences are ENHRY and SYGVKD. A remark on this clone: Its antigen remains unknown.

Input material: PBMCs. The chain has TRBV10-3 and TRBJ2-3, with 10 bases matching TRBD2. The source of this sequence is a woman in her 30s in good health and CMV-seronegative. CDR3 in DNA: TGTGCCATCAGTGCCTCTAGCGGGGGATCCCCAGATACGCAGTATTTT. This translates into CAISASSGGSPDTQYF.